Listed below are T cell receptor beta chains from one sample, sequenced in a study of identifying expanded T cells in peripheral blood. The data were produced by immunoSEQ multiplex PCR, yet TCRdb's version contains in-frame clones alone and is incomplete. Here the sample spans approximately 110,000 clones, 88% being singletons. The sequenced sample was blood. The source is a person between 18 and 75 years old in good health. The CDR3 runs from the conserved cysteine through the conserved F or W. Fields, in order: J gene, V gene, D gene, clone size, CDR3 DNA, CDR3 protein. The D gene is left open where the match is weak. Rows give clone size only sometimes, using once, few, many, or a class for an expanded clone.

J: TRBJ2-7
V: TRBV9
D: TRBD1
size: NA
DNA: TGTGCCAGCAGCGTATCTCCGGGACAGTCGGGCGAGCAGTACTTC
CDR3: CASSVSPGQSGEQYF

J: TRBJ2-2
V: TRBV18
D: NA
size: once
DNA: TGTGCCAGCTCACAGGGAGGACCCGGGGAGCTGTTTTTT
CDR3: CASSQGGPGELFF

J: TRBJ1-6
V: TRBV21-1
D: NA
size: few
DNA: TGTGCCAGCAGCAAAGCAAGGGTTCCCCATTCACCCCTCCACTTT
CDR3: CASSKARVPHSPLHF

J: TRBJ1-5
V: TRBV28
D: NA
size: NA
DNA: TGTGCCAGCAGTTTATTCTGGCGTACGGATAGCAATCAGCCCCAGCATTTT
CDR3: CASSLFWRTDSNQPQHF

J: TRBJ2-3
V: TRBV10-3
D: NA
size: NA
DNA: TGTGCCATCACTGAAACCGAGGGGCTCACAGATACGCAGTATTTT
CDR3: CAITETEGLTDTQYF

J: TRBJ1-6
V: TRBV7-2
D: NA
size: NA
DNA: TGTGCCAGCAGCTTAGGTCTGCCACCCCTCCACTTT
CDR3: CASSLGLPPLHF

J: TRBJ1-1
V: TRBV7-3
D: TRBD1
size: NA
DNA: TGTGCCAGCAGGTCGACAGGGGCCACTGAAGCTTTCTTT
CDR3: CASRSTGATEAFF

J: TRBJ1-1
V: TRBV2
D: NA
size: NA
DNA: TGTGCCAGCAATGATAGATTTAACACTGAAGCTTTCTTT
CDR3: CASNDRFNTEAFF

J: TRBJ2-1
V: TRBV7-9
D: NA
size: NA
DNA: TGTGCCAGCAGCTCGATCAGGGGGGGCAATGAGCAGTTCTTC
CDR3: CASSSIRGGNEQFF

J: TRBJ2-1
V: TRBV28
D: TRBD2
size: NA
DNA: TGTGCCAGCAGTTTCGGCGGGAGTTCAGACAATGAGCAGTTCTTC
CDR3: CASSFGGSSDNEQFF

J: TRBJ2-3
V: TRBV2
D: NA
size: NA
DNA: TGTGCCAGCAGTGAATCGGATACGCAGTATTTT
CDR3: CASSESDTQYF

J: TRBJ1-2
V: TRBV29-1
D: NA
size: NA
DNA: TGCAGCGTTGAACTGCAGGGGTCGGGTGGCTACACCTTC
CDR3: CSVELQGSGGYTF

J: TRBJ1-2
V: TRBV28
D: TRBD1
size: NA
DNA: TGTGCCAGCAGGACAGGGGTAAACTATGGCTACACCTTC
CDR3: CASRTGVNYGYTF

J: TRBJ2-6
V: TRBV11-1
D: NA
size: NA
DNA: TGTGCCAGCAGCTTAGTATCCAGCTCTGGGGCCAACGTCCTGACTTTC
CDR3: CASSLVSSSGANVLTF

J: TRBJ1-1
V: TRBV19
D: TRBD1
size: once
DNA: TGTGCCAGTAGTATAGGGGACAGGGGATGGAACACTGAAGCTTTCTTT
CDR3: CASSIGDRGWNTEAFF

J: TRBJ2-1
V: TRBV6-5
D: NA
size: NA
DNA: TGTGCCAGCAGTCAATGGGGACACTACAATGAGCAGTTCTTC
CDR3: CASSQWGHYNEQFF